These 7 T cell receptor beta chains originate from one sample sequenced in a study of PD-1 blockade in mismatch repair-deficient tumors. The table came from immunoSEQ multiplex PCR; TCRdb's copy has only in-frame clones and leaves some out. The sample lists about 19,000 clones; around 80% were seen once. The sequencing used PBMCs, collected 52 weeks after starting pembrolizumab. Every receptor here comes from an adult with mismatch repair-deficient cancer.

This clone was counted a few times. The rearrangement uses TRBV6-1 and TRBJ2-7, with a possible D match to TRBD2 (6 bases). Trimming cost V 3 bases and J 0 bases, with 12 bases left between them. This CDR3 is 15 amino acids long. CDR1 is MNHNS and CDR2 is SASEGT in the germline V gene. CDR3 sequence (DNA): TGTGCCAGCAGTGAGCACGGGAGTATCTCCTACGAGCAGTACTTC. Translation: CASSEHGSISYEQYF.

This clone showed up just once. The chain links TRBV30 to TRBJ2-2; the match to TRBD2 covers 8 bases. V gave up 3 bases and J gave up 5 bases; unmatched junction bases: 11. CDR1 and CDR2 (germline): GTSNPN, SVGIG (reference sequence). The CDR3 is 16 amino acids. The CDR3 region has the DNA TGTGCCTGGAGCGGACAAGCGGGAGTTGGTACCGGGGAGCTGTTTTTT. Amino acid sequence: CAWSGQAGVGTGELFF.

The genes are TRBV6-6 and TRBJ1-3, with D possibly matching TRBD1 (5 bases). The V gene's germline CDR1 is MNHNY and CDR2 SVGAGI (reference sequence). The CDR3 has 14 amino acids. The ends were cut back, 3 bases at V and 8 bases at J, with 14 bases in the middle. In DNA, the CDR3 is TGTGCCAGCAGTTATTGGGCAGGGTTTGACACCATATATTTT. It codes for CASSYWAGFDTIYF.

The rearrangement uses TRBV28 and TRBJ2-5, with a weak D call TRBD1 (6 bases). This CDR3 contains 15 residues. Per the germline V gene, CDR1 is MDHEN and CDR2 is SYDVKM. V lost 0 bases to trimming and J lost 2 bases, with 10 bases between them. The CDR3 sequence: CASSLWSRGQETQYF. The CDR3 DNA follows: TGTGCCAGCAGTTTATGGTCAAGGGGGCAAGAGACCCAGTACTTC.

This chain links TRBV7-3 with TRBJ2-7; a possible D gene is TRBD2 (5 bases). The V end lost 2 bases, the J end lost 7 bases, and 15 bases lay between the germline ends. The CDR3 has 14 residues. Germline V gene data show CDR1 as SGHTA and CDR2 as FQGTGA. CDR3 nucleotides: TGTGCCAGCAGCTTAGAACAGCGGTCGGGGGAGCAGTACTTC. Translated, it gives CASSLEQRSGEQYF.

The V and J genes are TRBV30 and TRBJ1-1; D is unclear. V was clipped by 3 bases and J by 1 base, with 15 bases between them. Germline V lookup: CDR1 GTSNPN, CDR2 SVGIG (reference sequence). The CDR3 is 15 amino acids. As DNA, the CDR3 is TGTGCCTGGAGCAAGGTCTGGGCACCGAACACTGAAGCTTTCTTT. Amino acids: CAWSKVWAPNTEAFF.

The chain uses TRBV5-4 and TRBJ2-1; D is perhaps TRBD1 (5 bases). Per germline, CDR1 SGHNT and CDR2 YYREEE (reference sequence). The CDR3 runs to 14 residues. V was shortened by 3 bases and J by 6 bases, with 13 bases between the two germline ends. The CDR3 spells CASSSAGSVNEQFF. Here the CDR3 DNA reads TGTGCCAGCAGCTCGGCAGGGTCGGTCAATGAGCAGTTCTTC.